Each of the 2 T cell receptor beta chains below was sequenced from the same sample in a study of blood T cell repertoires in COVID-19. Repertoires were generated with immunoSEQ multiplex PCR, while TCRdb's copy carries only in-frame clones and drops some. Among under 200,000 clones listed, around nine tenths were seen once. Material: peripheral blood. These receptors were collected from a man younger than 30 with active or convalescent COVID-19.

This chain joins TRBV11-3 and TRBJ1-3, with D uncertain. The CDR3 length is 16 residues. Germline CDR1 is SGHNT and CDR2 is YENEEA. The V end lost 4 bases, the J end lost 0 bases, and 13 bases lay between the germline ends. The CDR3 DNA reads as TGTGCCAGCAGCTCGGTCTGGAGACCCTCTGGAAACACCATATATTTT. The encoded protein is CASSSVWRPSGNTIYF.

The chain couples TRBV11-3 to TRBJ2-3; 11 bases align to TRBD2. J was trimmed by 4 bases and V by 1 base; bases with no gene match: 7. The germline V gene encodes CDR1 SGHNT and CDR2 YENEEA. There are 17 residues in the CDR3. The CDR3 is CASSLGVLAGGADTQYF. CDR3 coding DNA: TGTGCCAGCAGCTTAGGGGTTCTAGCGGGAGGTGCAGATACGCAGTATTTT.